This TCR beta chain was sequenced for a study of circulating and synovial CD4+ cells in juvenile arthritis. Germline V gene sequence: CDR1 SGHRS, CDR2 YFSETQ. V lost 3 bases and J lost 3, with 18 bases in between. There are 16 residues in the CDR3. Profiled with immunoSEQ multiplex PCR; TCRdb holds only in-frame clones, not every one. Among tens of thousands of clones listed, about 95% were seen once. Material: CD4+ T cells from blood. The chain uses TRBV5-1 and TRBJ1-1, with TRBD1 as a possible D gene (5 bases). The receptor was isolated from a human donor with juvenile idiopathic arthritis. The CDR3, as DNA: TGCGCCAGCAGCTGGAGAAGGCCACAAGGGGACACTGAAGCTTTCTTT. Translation gives CASSWRRPQGDTEAFF.